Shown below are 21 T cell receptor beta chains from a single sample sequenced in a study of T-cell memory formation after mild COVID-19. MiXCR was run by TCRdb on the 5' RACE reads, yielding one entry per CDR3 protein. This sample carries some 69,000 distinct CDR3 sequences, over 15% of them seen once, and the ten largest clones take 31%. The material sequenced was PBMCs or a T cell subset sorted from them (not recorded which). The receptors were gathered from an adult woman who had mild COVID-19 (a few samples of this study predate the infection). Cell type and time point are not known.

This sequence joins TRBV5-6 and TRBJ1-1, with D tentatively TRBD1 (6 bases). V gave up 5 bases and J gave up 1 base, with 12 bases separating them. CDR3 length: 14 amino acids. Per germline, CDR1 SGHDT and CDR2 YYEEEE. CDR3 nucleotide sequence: TGTGCCAGCAGGCCGACAGGAACGAACACTGAAGCTTTCTTT. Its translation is CASRPTGTNTEAFF.

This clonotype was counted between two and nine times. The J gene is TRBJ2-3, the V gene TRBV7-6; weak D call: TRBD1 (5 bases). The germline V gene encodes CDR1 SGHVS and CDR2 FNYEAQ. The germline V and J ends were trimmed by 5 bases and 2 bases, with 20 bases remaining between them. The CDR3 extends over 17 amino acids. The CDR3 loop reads CASSRPDILDDTDTQYF. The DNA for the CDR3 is TGTGCCAGCAGCAGACCGGACATCCTCGACGACACAGATACGCAGTATTTT.

The CDR3 spells CASSLERAGAYEQYF. CDR3 sequence (DNA): TGTGCCAGCAGCTTAGAGAGGGCAGGGGCCTACGAGCAGTACTTC. The rearrangement joins TRBV7-9 to TRBJ2-7; perhaps TRBD1 as D (6 bases). Germline CDR1 reads SEHNR; CDR2 reads FQNEAQ (reference sequence). V lost 1 base to trimming and J lost 2 bases, with 12 bases between them. This CDR3 region has 15 residues.

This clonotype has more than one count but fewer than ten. CDR3 residues: CASSLAGDPEAFF. The CDR3 DNA is TGTGCCAGCAGTTTAGCGGGGGACCCTGAAGCTTTCTTT. The V gene is TRBV28, the J gene TRBJ1-1; D might be TRBD1 (5 bases). Germline V gene sequence: CDR1 MDHEN, CDR2 SYDVKM. Trimming removed 2 bases at V and 6 bases at J, with 10 bases between. CDR3 length equals 13 residues.

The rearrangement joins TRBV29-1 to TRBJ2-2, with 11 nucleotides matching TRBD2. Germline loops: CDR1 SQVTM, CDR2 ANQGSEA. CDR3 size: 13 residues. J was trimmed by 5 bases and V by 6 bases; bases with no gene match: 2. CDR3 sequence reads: CSVLAGETGELFF. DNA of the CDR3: TGCAGCGTACTAGCGGGGGAGACCGGGGAGCTGTTTTTT.

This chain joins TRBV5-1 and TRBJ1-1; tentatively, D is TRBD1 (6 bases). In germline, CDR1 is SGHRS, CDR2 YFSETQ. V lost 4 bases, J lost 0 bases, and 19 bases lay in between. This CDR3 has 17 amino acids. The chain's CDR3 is CASSPGRGGTLNTEAFF. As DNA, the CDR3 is TGCGCCAGCAGCCCAGGGAGGGGGGGTACACTGAACACTGAAGCTTTCTTT.

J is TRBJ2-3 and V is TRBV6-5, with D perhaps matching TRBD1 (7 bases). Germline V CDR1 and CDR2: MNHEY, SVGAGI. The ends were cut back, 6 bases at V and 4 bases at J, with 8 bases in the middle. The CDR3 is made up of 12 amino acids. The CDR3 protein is CASSRGADTQYF. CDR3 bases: TGTGCCAGCAGCAGGGGGGCAGATACGCAGTATTTT.

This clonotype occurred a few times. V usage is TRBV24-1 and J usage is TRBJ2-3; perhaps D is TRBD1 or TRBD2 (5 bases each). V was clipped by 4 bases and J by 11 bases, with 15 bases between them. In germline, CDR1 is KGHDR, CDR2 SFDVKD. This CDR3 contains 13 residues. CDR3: CATSDPGPPLQYF. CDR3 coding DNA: TGTGCCACCAGTGACCCGGGACCCCCCCTGCAGTATTTT.

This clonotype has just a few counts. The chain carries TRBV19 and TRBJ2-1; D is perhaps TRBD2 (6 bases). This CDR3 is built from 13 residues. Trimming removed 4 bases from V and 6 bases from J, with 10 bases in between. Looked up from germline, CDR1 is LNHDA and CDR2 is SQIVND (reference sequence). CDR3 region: CASSTLRGNEQFF. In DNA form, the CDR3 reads TGTGCCAGTAGTACCCTGCGGGGCAATGAGCAGTTCTTC.

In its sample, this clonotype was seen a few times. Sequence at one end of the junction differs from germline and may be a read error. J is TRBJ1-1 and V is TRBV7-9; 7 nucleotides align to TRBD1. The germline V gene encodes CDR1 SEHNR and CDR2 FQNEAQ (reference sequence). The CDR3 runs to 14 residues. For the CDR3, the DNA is TGTGCCAGCAGCGCGAGACAGGGTTGGTCTGAAGTTTTCTTT. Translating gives CASSARQGWSEVFF.

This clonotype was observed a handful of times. CDR3 region: CATSRDRTDYEQYF. The DNA of the CDR3 is TGTGCCACCAGCAGAGATAGGACGGACTACGAGCAGTACTTC. The V call is TRBV15, the J call TRBJ2-7; D remains unclear. The CDR3 loop spans 14 amino acids. Deletions cut 0 bases from V and 3 bases from J, with 9 bases between. CDR1 is LNHNV, CDR2 YYDKDF, per germline (reference sequence).

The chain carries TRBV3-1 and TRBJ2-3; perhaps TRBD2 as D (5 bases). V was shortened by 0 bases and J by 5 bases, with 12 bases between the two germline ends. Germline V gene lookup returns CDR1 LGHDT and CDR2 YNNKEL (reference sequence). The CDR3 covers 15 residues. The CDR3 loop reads CASSQDWRKGDTQYF. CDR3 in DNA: TGTGCCAGCAGCCAAGATTGGAGGAAGGGAGATACGCAGTATTTT.

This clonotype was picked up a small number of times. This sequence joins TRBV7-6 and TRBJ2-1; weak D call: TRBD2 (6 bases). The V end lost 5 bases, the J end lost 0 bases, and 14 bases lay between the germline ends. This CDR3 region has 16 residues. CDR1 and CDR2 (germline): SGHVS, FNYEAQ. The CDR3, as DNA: TGTGCCAGCAGCGATGGAGGGGCCCTCTCCTACAATGAGCAGTTCTTC. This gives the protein CASSDGGALSYNEQFF.

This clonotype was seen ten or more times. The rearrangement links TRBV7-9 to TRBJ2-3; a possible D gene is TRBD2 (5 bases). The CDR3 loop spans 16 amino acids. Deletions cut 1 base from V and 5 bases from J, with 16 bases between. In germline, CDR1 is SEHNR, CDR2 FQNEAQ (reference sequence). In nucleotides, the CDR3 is TGTGCCAGCAGCTTAGGGTACTCTACGGGAAAAGATACGCAGTATTTT. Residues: CASSLGYSTGKDTQYF.

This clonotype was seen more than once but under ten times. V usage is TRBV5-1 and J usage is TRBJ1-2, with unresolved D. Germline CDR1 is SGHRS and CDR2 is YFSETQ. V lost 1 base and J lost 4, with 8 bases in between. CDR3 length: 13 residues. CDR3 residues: CASSLNTIYGYTF. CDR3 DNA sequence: TGCGCCAGCAGCTTGAACACTATCTATGGCTACACCTTC.

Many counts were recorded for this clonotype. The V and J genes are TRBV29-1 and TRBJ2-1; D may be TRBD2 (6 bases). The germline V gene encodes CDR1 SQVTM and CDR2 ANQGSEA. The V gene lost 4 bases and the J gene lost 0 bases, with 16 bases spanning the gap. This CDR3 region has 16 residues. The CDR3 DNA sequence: TGCAGCGTTGTGATCTTGGGACTCTCCTCCTACAATGAGCAGTTCTTC. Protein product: CSVVILGLSSYNEQFF.

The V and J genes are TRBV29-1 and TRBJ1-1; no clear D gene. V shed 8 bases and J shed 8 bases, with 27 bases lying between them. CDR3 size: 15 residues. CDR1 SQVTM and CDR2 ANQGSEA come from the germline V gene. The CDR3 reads CSPRLSDGKGEEAFF. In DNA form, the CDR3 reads TGCAGCCCGCGACTCAGCGATGGTAAGGGTGAAGAAGCTTTCTTT.

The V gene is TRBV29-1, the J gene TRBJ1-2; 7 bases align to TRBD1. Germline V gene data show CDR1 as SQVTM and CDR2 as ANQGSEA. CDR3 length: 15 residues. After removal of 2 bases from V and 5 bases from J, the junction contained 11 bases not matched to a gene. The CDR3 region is CSVENKGDSPYGYTF. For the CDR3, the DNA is TGCAGCGTTGAAAATAAGGGGGACAGCCCGTATGGCTACACCTTC.

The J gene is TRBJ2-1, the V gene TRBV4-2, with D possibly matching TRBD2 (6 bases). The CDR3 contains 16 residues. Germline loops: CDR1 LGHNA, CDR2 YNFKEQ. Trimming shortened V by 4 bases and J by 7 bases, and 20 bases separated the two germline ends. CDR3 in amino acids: CASSPKDYPVGNEQFF. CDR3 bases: TGTGCCAGCAGCCCAAAGGACTACCCGGTTGGGAATGAGCAGTTCTTC.

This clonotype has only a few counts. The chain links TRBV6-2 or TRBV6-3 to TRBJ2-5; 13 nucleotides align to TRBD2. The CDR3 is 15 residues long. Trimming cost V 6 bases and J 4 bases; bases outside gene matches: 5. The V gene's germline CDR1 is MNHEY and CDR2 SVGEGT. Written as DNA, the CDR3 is TGTGCCAGCAGACCGGGACTAGCGGGAAGAGAGACCCAGTACTTC. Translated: CASRPGLAGRETQYF.

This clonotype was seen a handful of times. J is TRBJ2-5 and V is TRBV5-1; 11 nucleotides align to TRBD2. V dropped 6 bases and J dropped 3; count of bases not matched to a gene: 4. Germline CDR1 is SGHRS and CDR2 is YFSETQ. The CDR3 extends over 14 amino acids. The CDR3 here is CASTVGLAEETQYF. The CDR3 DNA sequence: TGCGCCAGCACCGTGGGACTAGCGGAAGAGACCCAGTACTTC.